These 27 T cell receptor beta chains were all obtained from the same sample, sequenced in a study of T cell changes during pregnancy in multiple sclerosis. Profiling relied on immunoSEQ multiplex PCR, and the TCRdb table lists in-frame clones only, not all of them. The table includes tens of thousands of clones, 93% detected once. Material: CD8+ T cells from peripheral blood mononuclear cells, obtained after pregnancy. The receptors were sampled from a female donor with multiple sclerosis, enrolled in a pregnancy study.

On this clone itself: As the CDR3 is not closed by the conserved phenylalanine or tryptophan, this likely results from a read error. The chain combines TRBV9 with TRBJ1-2; 7 bases agree with TRBD1. V shed 0 bases and J 8 bases; nucleotides not matched to a gene: 13. The CDR3 length is 16 residues. CDR1 and CDR2 (germline): SGDLS, YYNGEE. CDR3 DNA sequence: TGTGCCAGCAGCGTAGAGGAAGGACAGGCGCCGTCCGGCTACACCCTC. Its translation: CASSVEEGQAPSGYTL.

The chain joins TRBV9 to TRBJ1-1; possibly TRBD1 for D (6 bases). V gave up 5 bases and J gave up 2 bases, with 16 bases separating them. Germline V gene data show CDR1 as SGDLS and CDR2 as YYNGEE. The CDR3 extends over 15 amino acids. The CDR3 region has the DNA TGTGCCAGCAGAGGGTCGCAGGGGAACAACACTGAAGCTTTCTTT. This sequence encodes CASRGSQGNNTEAFF.

The rearrangement joins TRBV7-9 to TRBJ2-7, with TRBD2 identical over 12 bases. J lost 4 bases, V lost 5 bases, and 6 bases had no gene match. Germline CDR1 reads SEHNR; CDR2 reads FQNEAQ (reference sequence). CDR3 length equals 15 residues. CDR3 protein: CASSLRTSGTYEQYF. The DNA for the CDR3 is TGTGCCAGCAGCCTCCGGACTAGCGGGACTTACGAGCAGTACTTC.

This clone was detected a few times. The V gene is TRBV19, the J gene TRBJ1-5; possibly TRBD1 for D (6 bases). The V end was cut by 7 bases, the J end by 7 bases, with 17 bases between. The CDR3 runs to 14 residues. Germline V gives CDR1 LNHDA, CDR2 SQIVND (reference sequence). CDR3 sequence (DNA): TGTGCCAGTATACAGGGAGAGGGATTGCAGCCCCAGCATTTT. Protein: CASIQGEGLQPQHF.

The chain recombines TRBV28 with TRBJ2-7; TRBD2 matches 12 bases. Germline values: CDR1 MDHEN, CDR2 SYDVKM. The CDR3 is 16 amino acids. V lost 6 bases to trimming and J lost 4 bases; unmatched junction nucleotides: 10. The chain's CDR3 is CASRGTSGPMGYEQYF. DNA of the CDR3: TGTGCCAGCAGGGGGACTAGCGGGCCGATGGGGTACGAGCAGTACTTC.

The chain carries TRBV13 and TRBJ2-1, with 9 bases that match TRBD2. Germline V gene sequence: CDR1 PRHDT, CDR2 FYEKMQ (reference sequence). V shed 5 bases and J 0 bases; nucleotides not matched to a gene: 17. This CDR3 comprises 20 residues. The CDR3 DNA sequence: TGTGCCAGCAGCCCCCGGGGGCTGGCTAGCGGGGTTAGCTCCTACAATGAGCAGTTCTTC. This gives the protein CASSPRGLASGVSSYNEQFF.

This chain links TRBV27 with TRBJ2-7, with TRBD2 identical over 9 bases. Losses at the gene ends were 2 bases for V and 3 bases for J; bases not matched to a gene: 5. The V gene's germline CDR1 is MNHEY and CDR2 SMNVEV (reference sequence). This CDR3 contains 15 residues. The CDR3 loop is CASSLASGVIYEQYF. Written as DNA, the CDR3 is TGTGCCAGCAGTTTAGCTAGCGGGGTGATCTACGAGCAGTACTTC.

This rearrangement joins TRBV27 to TRBJ1-5, with D possibly being TRBD1 (5 bases). CDR1 is MNHEY and CDR2 is SMNVEV in the germline V gene (reference sequence). The CDR3 has 15 residues. V lost 5 bases and J 5 bases, leaving 16 bases between the germline ends. Here the CDR3 DNA reads TGTGCCAGCAGTATGGGGGGAGGGGATTATCAGCCCCAGCATTTT. As protein: CASSMGGGDYQPQHF.

This clone was observed once. J is TRBJ1-1 and V is TRBV29-1; D possibly corresponds to TRBD1 (5 bases). The CDR3 sequence is 15 residues long. Germline-derived CDR1 and CDR2 are SQVTM and ANQGSEA. V was shortened by 2 bases and J by 5 bases, with 18 bases between the two germline ends. The CDR3 nucleotides are TGCAGCGTTGAACAGGGAAGGGGAGGAGGTACTGAAGCTTTCTTT. This gives the protein CSVEQGRGGGTEAFF. The full variable domain, in which reference TRBV29-1 and TRBJ1-1 provide the parts outside the CDR3, is SAVISQKPSRDICQRGTSLTIQCQVDSQVTMMFWYRQQPGQSLTLIATANQGSEATYESGFVIDKFPISRPNLTFSTLTVSNMSPEDSSIYLCSVEQGRGGGTEAFFGQGTRLTVV.

This clone was observed a single time. The chain carries TRBV28 and TRBJ1-2; D call uncertain. Germline CDR1 and CDR2: MDHEN and SYDVKM. The CDR3 runs 16 residues. Trimming pared 4 bases from V and 3 bases from J, leaving 18 bases between. The CDR3 here is CASSSNAQWNHYGYTF. The CDR3 DNA sequence: TGTGCCAGCAGTTCCAACGCACAGTGGAACCACTATGGCTACACCTTC.

The chain is built from TRBV4-3 and TRBJ1-6; D gene uncertain. Germline loops: CDR1 LGHNA, CDR2 YSLEER. This CDR3 is 12 amino acids long. Trimming pared 0 bases from V and 10 bases from J, leaving 4 bases between. The CDR3, as DNA: TGCGCCAGCAGCCAAGATGCGTCACCCCTCCACTTT. Translated, it gives CASSQDASPLHF.

The table lists this clone with a count of one. V gene TRBV9 combines with J gene TRBJ1-2; 10 positions match TRBD1. The V segment lost 4 bases and the J segment 0 bases; nucleotides outside the gene matches: 15. Germline assignment: CDR1 SGDLS and CDR2 YYNGEE. The length of the CDR3 is 19 residues. CDR3 protein: CASSPREGTGETTNYGYTF. For the CDR3, the DNA is TGTGCCAGCAGCCCTCGCGAGGGGACAGGGGAAACGACTAACTATGGCTACACCTTC.

The V call is TRBV7-8, the J call TRBJ2-3; D is perhaps TRBD2 (7 bases). The CDR3 contains 17 residues. V was cut by 0 bases and J by 3 bases, with 16 bases left in between. CDR1 and CDR2 (germline): SGHVS, FQNEAQ. CDR3 DNA: TGTGCCAGCAGCTTAGCGTCGCGAGGGGGGGCGACAGATACGCAGTATTTT. This sequence encodes CASSLASRGGATDTQYF.

The V call is TRBV19, the J call TRBJ2-1, with 8 bases matching TRBD2. The germline V gene encodes CDR1 LNHDA and CDR2 SQIVND (reference sequence). The ends lost 1 base at V and 7 bases at J; junction bases unmatched: 6. CDR3 size: 15 residues. CDR3 in amino acids: CASSIAGGPGNEQFF. The CDR3 DNA reads as TGTGCCAGTAGTATAGCGGGGGGGCCGGGAAATGAGCAGTTCTTC.

The CDR3 loop is CASCDGGTSGGPYNEQFF. As DNA, the CDR3 is TGTGCCAGCTGTGATGGGGGGACTAGCGGGGGCCCCTACAATGAGCAGTTCTTC. The chain has TRBV7-9 and TRBJ2-1; TRBD2 matches at 14 bases. The CDR3 contains 18 residues. The trim removed 8 bases at V and 2 bases at J, leaving 11 bases unmatched. The germline V gene has CDR1 SEHNR and CDR2 FQNEAQ (reference sequence).

The chain uses TRBV11-2 and TRBJ1-4; D not certain. The germline gives CDR1 SGHAT, CDR2 FQNNGV. The germline V and J ends were trimmed by 4 bases and 5 bases, with 5 bases remaining between them. The CDR3 length is 12 residues. CDR3 DNA sequence: TGTGCCAGCAGCTCGGGGAATGAAAAACTGTTTTTT. It specifies CASSSGNEKLFF.

Turning to this clone: Germline is not matched at one junction end, which may reflect a read error. This chain joins TRBV7-9 and TRBJ2-1, with D maybe TRBD1 (6 bases). The CDR3 length is 12 residues. Germline loops: CDR1 SEHNR, CDR2 FQNEAQ (reference sequence). CDR3 DNA sequence: TGTGCCAGCAGCTTACTTCTTCCTTACAGGGTCTTC. This sequence encodes CASSLLLPYRVF.

This clone appeared a single time. The chain couples TRBV30 to TRBJ2-2; unclear D gene. This CDR3 comprises 13 residues. Germline CDR1 reads GTSNPN; CDR2 reads SVGIG (reference sequence). V was trimmed by 1 base and J by 2 bases, leaving 5 bases between them. The CDR3 bases are TGTGCCTGGAGTGGCGTAAACACCGGGGAGCTGTTTTTT. It is translated as CAWSGVNTGELFF. Drawing the rest from reference TRBV30 and TRBJ2-2, the complete variable domain is SQTIHQWPATLVQPVGSPLSLECTVEGTSNPNLYWYRQAAGRGLQLLFYSVGIGQISSEVPQNLSASRPQDRQFILSSKKLLLSDSGFYLCAWSGVNTGELFFGEGSRLTVL.

The J gene is TRBJ1-5, the V gene TRBV11-2; D ambiguous. V lost 1 base, J lost 0 bases, and 7 bases lay in between. This CDR3 comprises 15 residues. Germline loops: CDR1 SGHAT, CDR2 FQNNGV. The CDR3 nucleotides are TGTGCCAGCAGCTTAGGGGCAGATAGCAATCAGCCCCAGCATTTT. Its translation: CASSLGADSNQPQHF.

The genes are TRBV7-2 and TRBJ2-1, with 9 bases that match TRBD2. CDR3 length: 14 residues. The germline gives CDR1 SGHTA, CDR2 FQGNSA. V lost 5 bases and J lost 3; bases outside the gene matches: 2. In nucleotides, the CDR3 is TGTGCCAGCAGCCCTAGCGGGAACTACAATGAGCAGTTCTTC. This encodes CASSPSGNYNEQFF.

The chain carries TRBV27 and TRBJ2-3, with 11 bases matching TRBD2. CDR1 and CDR2 from the germline V gene are MNHEY and SMNVEV (reference sequence). V was pared by 6 bases and J by 0 bases, with 2 bases of the junction left unmatched. The length of the CDR3 is 15 residues. CDR3: CASRGLADSTDTQYF. The CDR3 DNA sequence: TGTGCCAGCAGGGGACTAGCGGATAGCACAGATACGCAGTATTTT.

A single count supports this clone. This chain links TRBV6-5 with TRBJ2-7, with TRBD2 identical over 11 bases. Germline-derived CDR1 and CDR2 are MNHEY and SVGAGI. Trimming at V came to 5 bases and at J to 4 bases, leaving 1 base not matched to a gene. CDR3 size: 13 residues. As DNA, the CDR3 is TGTGCCAGCAGTCCTAGCGGGGGGTACGAGCAGTACTTC. Encoded protein: CASSPSGGYEQYF.

The chain carries TRBV13 and TRBJ2-1; D call uncertain. The CDR3 covers 15 residues. Germline V gives CDR1 PRHDT, CDR2 FYEKMQ (reference sequence). Trimming took off 5 bases at V and 3 bases at J, with 14 bases between the two ends. CDR3 sequence (DNA): TGTGCCAGCAGCACCAGAGAGGCCTACTACAATGAGCAGTTCTTC. Protein: CASSTREAYYNEQFF.

This chain connects TRBV7-7 to TRBJ2-5, with TRBD1 as a possible D gene (5 bases). This CDR3 is built from 14 residues. In germline, CDR1 is SSHAT, CDR2 FNYEAQ (reference sequence). V lost 2 bases and J lost 5, with 12 bases in between. DNA for the CDR3: TGTGCCAGCAGCTTATCCGCAGGGTGGGAGACCCAGTACTTC. Translation: CASSLSAGWETQYF. Combining the CDR3 with reference TRBV7-7 and TRBJ2-5 gives the whole variable domain GAGVSQSPRYKVTKRGQDVTLRCDPISSHATLYWYQQALGQGPEFLTYFNYEAQPDKSGLPSDRFSAERPEGSISTLTIQRTEQRDSAMYRCASSLSAGWETQYFGPGTRLLVL.

This clone was picked up one time. The chain couples TRBV4-1 to TRBJ2-7; D is unresolved. There are 13 residues in the CDR3. The germline gives CDR1 MGHRA, CDR2 YSYEKL. V gave up 4 bases and J gave up 7 bases, with 14 bases separating them. CDR3 in DNA: TGCGCCAGCAGCCCAAGAGATTCATGGGAGCAGTACTTC. It codes for CASSPRDSWEQYF.

The chain carries TRBV29-1 and TRBJ1-2; D is ambiguous. The germline V and J ends were trimmed by 3 bases and 8 bases, with 13 bases remaining between them. Germline V gene data show CDR1 as SQVTM and CDR2 as ANQGSEA. CDR3 size: 12 residues. The CDR3 DNA reads TGCAGCGTTGAGGCCAGGCAGTTAGGCTACACCTTC. This sequence encodes CSVEARQLGYTF. Together with reference TRBV29-1 and TRBJ1-2, the CDR3 gives the full variable domain: SAVISQKPSRDICQRGTSLTIQCQVDSQVTMMFWYRQQPGQSLTLIATANQGSEATYESGFVIDKFPISRPNLTFSTLTVSNMSPEDSSIYLCSVEARQLGYTFGSGTRLTVV.

The CDR3 sequence: CASSLGADRGYSPLHF. The CDR3 nucleotides are TGTGCCAGCAGCTTAGGGGCGGACAGGGGTTATTCACCCCTCCACTTT. This chain links TRBV11-3 with TRBJ1-6; 9 nucleotides match TRBD1. CDR3 length: 16 amino acids. J was trimmed by 8 bases and V by 1 base; bases with no gene match: 6. Looked up from germline, CDR1 is SGHNT and CDR2 is YENEEA.